A single sample gave rise to the 3 T cell receptor beta chains below, sequenced in a study of beta chain features in type 1 diabetes. The entirety of the isolated RNA underwent reverse transcription, so expressed TCRB transcripts were sequenced. This table comes from immunoSEQ multiplex PCR, and its TCRdb copy is limited to in-frame clones, with some not included. The sample shows approximately 380,000 clones, around 15% of them seen only once. Input material: naive CD4+ T cells from blood. The receptor source for this set is a woman younger than 35 in good health.

The rearrangement joins TRBV7-4 to TRBJ2-7; 7 bases line up with TRBD1. Germline V gives CDR1 SGHVT, CDR2 SQSDAQ. The CDR3 totals 17 residues. V lost 5 bases and J lost 0; bases outside the gene matches: 13. CDR3 protein: CASSGKAGGRSSYEQYF. CDR3 nucleotides: TGTGCCAGCAGCGGAAAGGCAGGGGGAAGGAGCTCCTACGAGCAGTACTTC.

The chain links TRBV30 to TRBJ1-3; 7 bases are a match to TRBD1. V was pared by 6 bases and J by 3 bases, with 2 bases of the junction left unmatched. The germline V gene has CDR1 GTSNPN and CDR2 SVGIG (reference sequence). The CDR3 totals 12 residues. The CDR3 DNA reads as TGTGCCTGCGACAGGGTTGGAAACACCATATATTTT. This encodes CACDRVGNTIYF. The full variable domain, in which reference TRBV30 and TRBJ1-3 provide the parts outside the CDR3, is SQTIHQWPATLVQPVGSPLSLECTVEGTSNPNLYWYRQAAGRGLQLLFYSVGIGQISSEVPQNLSASRPQDRQFILSSKKLLLSDSGFYLCACDRVGNTIYFGEGSWLTVV.

This sequence joins TRBV7-3 and TRBJ2-5, with a tentative D call TRBD1 (5 bases). Germline V CDR1 and CDR2: SGHTA, FQGTGA. V shed 2 bases and J shed 4 bases, with 8 bases lying between them. The CDR3 has 13 amino acids. The DNA for the CDR3 is TGTGCCAGCAGCTTACAGGGTTTAGAGACCCAGTACTTC. Amino acids: CASSLQGLETQYF.